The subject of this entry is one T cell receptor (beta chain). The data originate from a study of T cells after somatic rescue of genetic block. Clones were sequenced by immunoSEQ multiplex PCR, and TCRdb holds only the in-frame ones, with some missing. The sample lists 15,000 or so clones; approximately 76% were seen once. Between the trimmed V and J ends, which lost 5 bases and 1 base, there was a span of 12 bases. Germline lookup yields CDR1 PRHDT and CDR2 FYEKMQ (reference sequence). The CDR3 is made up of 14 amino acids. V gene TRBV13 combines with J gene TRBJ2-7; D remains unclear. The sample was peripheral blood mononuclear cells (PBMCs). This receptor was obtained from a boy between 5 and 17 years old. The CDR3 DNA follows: TGTGCCAGCAGCGGTGATGTGTCGTCCTACGAGCAGTACTTC. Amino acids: CASSGDVSSYEQYF.